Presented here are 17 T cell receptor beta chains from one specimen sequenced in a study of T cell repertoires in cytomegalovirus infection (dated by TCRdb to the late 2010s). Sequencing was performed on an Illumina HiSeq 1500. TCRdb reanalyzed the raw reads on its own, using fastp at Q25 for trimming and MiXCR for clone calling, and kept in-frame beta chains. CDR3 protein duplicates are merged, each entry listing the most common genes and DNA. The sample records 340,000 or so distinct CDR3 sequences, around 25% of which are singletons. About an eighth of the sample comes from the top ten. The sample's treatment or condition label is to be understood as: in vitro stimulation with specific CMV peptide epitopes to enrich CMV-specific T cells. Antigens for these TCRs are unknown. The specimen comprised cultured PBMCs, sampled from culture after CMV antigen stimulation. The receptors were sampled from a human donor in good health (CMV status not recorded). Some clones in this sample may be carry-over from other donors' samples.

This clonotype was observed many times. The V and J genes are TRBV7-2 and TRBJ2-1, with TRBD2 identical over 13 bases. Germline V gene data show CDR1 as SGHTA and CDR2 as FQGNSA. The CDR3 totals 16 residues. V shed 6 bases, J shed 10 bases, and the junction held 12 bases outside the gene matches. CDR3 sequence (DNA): TGTGCCAGCAGTGTGACTCGAACTAGCGGGAGGGACGAGCAGTTCTTC. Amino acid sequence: CASSVTRTSGRDEQFF.

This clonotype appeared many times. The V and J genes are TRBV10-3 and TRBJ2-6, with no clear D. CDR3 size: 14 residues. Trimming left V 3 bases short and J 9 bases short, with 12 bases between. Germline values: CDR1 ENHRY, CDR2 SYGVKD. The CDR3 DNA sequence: TGTGCCATCAGTGATCGTTTCTTCGACAACGTCCTGACTTTC. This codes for CAISDRFFDNVLTF.

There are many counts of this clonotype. The CDR3 loop is CASSESGQGWVRQPQHF. The DNA of the CDR3 is TGTGCCAGCAGTGAGTCCGGACAGGGGTGGGTACGGCAGCCCCAGCATTTT. The chain couples TRBV6-1 to TRBJ1-5, with 9 positions matching TRBD1. This CDR3 contains 17 residues. Germline trimming cut 3 bases from V and 7 bases from J; bases unmatched to any gene: 13. The germline CDR1 and CDR2 sequences are MNHNS and SASEGT.

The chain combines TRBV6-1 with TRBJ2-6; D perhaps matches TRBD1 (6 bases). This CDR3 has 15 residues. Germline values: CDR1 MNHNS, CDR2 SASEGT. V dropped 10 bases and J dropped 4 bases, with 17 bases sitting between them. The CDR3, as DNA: TGTGCCACTCAAGAGGGGGAATCCGGGGCCAACGTCCTGACTTTC. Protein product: CATQEGESGANVLTF.

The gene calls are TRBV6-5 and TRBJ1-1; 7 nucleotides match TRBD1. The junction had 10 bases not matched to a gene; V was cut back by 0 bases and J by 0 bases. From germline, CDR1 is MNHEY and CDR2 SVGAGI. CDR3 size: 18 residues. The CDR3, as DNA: TGTGCCAGCAGTTACTCGATGGATCCAGGGGGTATGAACACTGAAGCTTTCTTT. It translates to CASSYSMDPGGMNTEAFF.

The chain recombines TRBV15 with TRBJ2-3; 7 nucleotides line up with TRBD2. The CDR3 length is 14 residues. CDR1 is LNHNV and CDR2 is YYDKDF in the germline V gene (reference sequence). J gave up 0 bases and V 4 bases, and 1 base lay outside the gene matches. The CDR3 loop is CATSMGLSTDTQYF. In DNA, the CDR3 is TGTGCCACCAGCATGGGACTAAGCACAGATACGCAGTATTTT. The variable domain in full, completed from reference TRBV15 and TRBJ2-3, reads DAMVIQNPRYQVTQFGKPVTLSCSQTLNHNVMYWYQQKSSQAPKLLFHYYDKDFNNEADTPDNFQSRRPNTSFCFLDIRSPGLGDTAMYLCATSMGLSTDTQYFGPGTRLTVL.

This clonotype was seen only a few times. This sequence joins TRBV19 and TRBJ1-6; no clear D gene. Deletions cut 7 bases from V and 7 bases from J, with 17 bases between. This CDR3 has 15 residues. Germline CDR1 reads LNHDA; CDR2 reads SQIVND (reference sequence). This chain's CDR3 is CASTTREVGNSPLHF. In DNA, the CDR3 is TGTGCCAGTACCACCCGGGAAGTTGGCAATTCACCCCTCCACTTT.

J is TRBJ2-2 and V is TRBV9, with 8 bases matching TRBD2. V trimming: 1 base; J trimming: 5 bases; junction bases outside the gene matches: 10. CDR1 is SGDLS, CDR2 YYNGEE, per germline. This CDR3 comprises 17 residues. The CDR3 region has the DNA TGTGCCAGCAGCGTACAACCCCGGGGGGGAGGGACCGGGGAGCTGTTTTTT. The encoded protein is CASSVQPRGGGTGELFF.

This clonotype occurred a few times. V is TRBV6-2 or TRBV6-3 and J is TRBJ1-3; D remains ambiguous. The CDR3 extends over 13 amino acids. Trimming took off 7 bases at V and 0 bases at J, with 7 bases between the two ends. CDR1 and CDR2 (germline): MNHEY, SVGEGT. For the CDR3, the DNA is TGTGCCAGCATCGGGAGCTCTGGAAACACCATATATTTT. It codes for CASIGSSGNTIYF.

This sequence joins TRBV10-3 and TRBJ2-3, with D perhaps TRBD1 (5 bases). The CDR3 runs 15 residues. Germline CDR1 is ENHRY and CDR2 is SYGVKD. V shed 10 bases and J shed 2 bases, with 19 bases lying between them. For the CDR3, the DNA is TGTGCCACCCGATCTTCAGGGTCTATCACAGATACGCAGTATTTT. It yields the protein CATRSSGSITDTQYF.

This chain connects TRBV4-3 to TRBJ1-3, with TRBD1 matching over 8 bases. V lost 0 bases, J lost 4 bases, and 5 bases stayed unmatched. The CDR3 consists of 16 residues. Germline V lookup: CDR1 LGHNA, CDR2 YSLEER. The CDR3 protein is CASSQEGDRIGNTIYF. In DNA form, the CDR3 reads TGCGCCAGCAGCCAAGAGGGGGACAGGATCGGAAACACCATATATTTT.

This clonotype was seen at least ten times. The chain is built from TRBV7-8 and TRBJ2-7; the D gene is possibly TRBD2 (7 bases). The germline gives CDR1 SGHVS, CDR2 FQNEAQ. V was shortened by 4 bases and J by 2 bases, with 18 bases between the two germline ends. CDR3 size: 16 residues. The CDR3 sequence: CASSSNRGEGAYEQYF. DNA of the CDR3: TGTGCCAGCAGCTCCAACCGAGGGGAGGGGGCCTACGAGCAGTACTTC.

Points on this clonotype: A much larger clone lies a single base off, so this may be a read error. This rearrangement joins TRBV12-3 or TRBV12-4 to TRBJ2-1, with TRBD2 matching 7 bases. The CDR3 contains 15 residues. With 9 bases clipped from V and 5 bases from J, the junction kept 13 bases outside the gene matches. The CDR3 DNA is TGTGCCAGTAGCCCTGGAGTGGGAGGGGACAATGAGCAGTTCTTC. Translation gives CASSPGVGGDNEQFF.

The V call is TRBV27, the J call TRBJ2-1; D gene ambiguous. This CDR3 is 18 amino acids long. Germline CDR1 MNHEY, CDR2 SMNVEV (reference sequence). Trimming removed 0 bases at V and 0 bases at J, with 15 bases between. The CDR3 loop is CASSLSPALIASYNEQFF. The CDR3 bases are TGTGCCAGCAGTTTATCGCCAGCACTAATTGCCTCCTACAATGAGCAGTTCTTC.

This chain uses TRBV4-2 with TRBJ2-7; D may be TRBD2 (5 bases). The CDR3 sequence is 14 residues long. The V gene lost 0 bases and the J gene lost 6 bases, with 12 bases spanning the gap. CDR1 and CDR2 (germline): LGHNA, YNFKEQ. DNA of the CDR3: TGTGCCAGCAGCCAAGATCCAGGAGGTTCCGAGCAGTACTTC. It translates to CASSQDPGGSEQYF.

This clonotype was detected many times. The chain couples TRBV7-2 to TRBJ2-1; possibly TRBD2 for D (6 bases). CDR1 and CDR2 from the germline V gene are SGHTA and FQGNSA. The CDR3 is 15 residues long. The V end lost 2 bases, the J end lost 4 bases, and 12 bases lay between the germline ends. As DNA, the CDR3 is TGTGCCAGCAGCTTAAGTAGCGGAGGTTACAATGAGCAGTTCTTC. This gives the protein CASSLSSGGYNEQFF.

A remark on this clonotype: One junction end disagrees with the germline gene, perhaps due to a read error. CDR3 protein: CASNLGTGEWAANTIYF. CDR3 sequence (DNA): TGTGCCAGCAATTTAGGGACAGGGGAATGGGCGGCCAACACCATATATTTT. V gene TRBV28 combines with J gene TRBJ1-3, with 10 bases lining up with TRBD1. This CDR3 has 17 residues. Germline CDR1 MDHEN, CDR2 SYDVKM.